This T cell receptor beta chain emerged from a study of PD-1 blockade in classical Hodgkin lymphoma. Documented time point: newly diagnosed, previously untreated cHL patient sample. The repertoire was sequenced with immunoSEQ multiplex PCR; TCRdb's copy has only in-frame clones and lacks some. The data hold under 20,000 clones, with approximately 90% observed a single time. The V gene's germline CDR1 is SGHAT and CDR2 FQNNGV. V gave up 3 bases and J gave up 3 bases; unmatched junction bases: 3. The CDR3 has 15 amino acids. The clonotype originates from a human donor with classical Hodgkin lymphoma. Sequencing was done on a sample of peripheral blood mononuclear cells (PBMCs). V and J are TRBV11-2 and TRBJ2-7; TRBD2 aligns across 12 bases. CDR3 sequence: CASSLQLAGGYEQYF. Written as DNA, the CDR3 is TGTGCCAGCAGCTTGCAACTAGCGGGAGGCTACGAGCAGTACTTC.